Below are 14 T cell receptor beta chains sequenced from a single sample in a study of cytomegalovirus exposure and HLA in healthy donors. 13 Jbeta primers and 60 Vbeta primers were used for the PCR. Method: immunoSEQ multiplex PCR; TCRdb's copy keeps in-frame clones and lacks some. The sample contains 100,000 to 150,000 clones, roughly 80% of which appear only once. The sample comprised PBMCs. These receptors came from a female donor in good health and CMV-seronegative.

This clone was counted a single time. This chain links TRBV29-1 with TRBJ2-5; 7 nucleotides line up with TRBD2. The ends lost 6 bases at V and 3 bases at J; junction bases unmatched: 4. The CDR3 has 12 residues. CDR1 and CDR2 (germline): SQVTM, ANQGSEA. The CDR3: CSVYGGEETQYF. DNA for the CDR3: TGCAGCGTCTATGGGGGGGAAGAGACCCAGTACTTC.

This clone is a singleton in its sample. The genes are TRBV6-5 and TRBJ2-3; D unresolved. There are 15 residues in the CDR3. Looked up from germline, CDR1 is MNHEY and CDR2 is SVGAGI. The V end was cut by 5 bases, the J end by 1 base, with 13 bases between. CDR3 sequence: CASSPLTSGTDTQYF. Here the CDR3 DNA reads TGTGCCAGCAGTCCTCTAACTTCGGGCACAGATACGCAGTATTTT.

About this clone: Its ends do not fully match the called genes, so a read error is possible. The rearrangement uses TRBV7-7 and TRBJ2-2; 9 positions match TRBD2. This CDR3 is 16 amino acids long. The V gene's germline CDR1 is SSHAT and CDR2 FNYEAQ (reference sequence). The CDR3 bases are TGTGCTAGCAGCTTCGGTAGCGGGAGAAACACCGGGGAGCTGTTTTTT. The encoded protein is CASSFGSGRNTGELFF.

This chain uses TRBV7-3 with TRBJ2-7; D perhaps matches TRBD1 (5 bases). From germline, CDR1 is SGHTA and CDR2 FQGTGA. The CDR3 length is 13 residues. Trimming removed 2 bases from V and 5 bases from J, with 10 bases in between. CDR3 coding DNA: TGTGCCAGCAGCTTATCAGTCAGGGACGAGCAGTACTTC. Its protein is CASSLSVRDEQYF.

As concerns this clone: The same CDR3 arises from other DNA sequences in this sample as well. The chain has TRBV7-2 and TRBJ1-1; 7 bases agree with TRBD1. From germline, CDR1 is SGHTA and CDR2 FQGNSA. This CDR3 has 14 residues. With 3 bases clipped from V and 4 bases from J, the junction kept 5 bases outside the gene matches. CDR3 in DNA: TGTGCCAGCAGCTTGCAGGGGGATGGCACTGAAGCTTTCTTT. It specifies CASSLQGDGTEAFF.

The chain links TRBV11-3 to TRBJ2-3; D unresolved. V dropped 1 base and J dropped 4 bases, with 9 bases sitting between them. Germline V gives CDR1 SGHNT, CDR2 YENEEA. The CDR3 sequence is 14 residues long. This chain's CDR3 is CASSLVVAADTQYF. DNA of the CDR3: TGTGCCAGCAGCTTAGTGGTAGCCGCAGATACGCAGTATTTT.

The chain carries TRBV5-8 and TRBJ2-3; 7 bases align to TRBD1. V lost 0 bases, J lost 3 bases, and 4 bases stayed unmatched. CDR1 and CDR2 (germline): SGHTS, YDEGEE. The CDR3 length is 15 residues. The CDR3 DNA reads TGTGCCAGCAGCTTGGAGGTGACAGGGACAGATACGCAGTATTTT. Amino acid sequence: CASSLEVTGTDTQYF.

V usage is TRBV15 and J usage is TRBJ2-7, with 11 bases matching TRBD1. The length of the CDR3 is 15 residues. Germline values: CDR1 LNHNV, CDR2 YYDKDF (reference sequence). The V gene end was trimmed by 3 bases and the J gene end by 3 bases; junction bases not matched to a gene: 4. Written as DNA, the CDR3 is TGTGCCACCAGCAGGGAGGGACAGGGGGGCTACGAGCAGTACTTC. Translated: CATSREGQGGYEQYF.

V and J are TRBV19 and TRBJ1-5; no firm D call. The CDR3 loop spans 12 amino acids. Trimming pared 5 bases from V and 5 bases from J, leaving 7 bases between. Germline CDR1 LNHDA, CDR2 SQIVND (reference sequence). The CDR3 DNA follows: TGTGCCAGTAGTTCGACTTATCAGCCCCAGCATTTT. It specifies CASSSTYQPQHF.

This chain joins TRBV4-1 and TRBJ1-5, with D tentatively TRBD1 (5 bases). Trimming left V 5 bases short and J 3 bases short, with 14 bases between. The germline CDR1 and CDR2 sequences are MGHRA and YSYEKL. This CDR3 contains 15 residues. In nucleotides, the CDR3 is TGCGCCAGCAGCGGGCAGGGCCTCCTCAATCAGCCCCAGCATTTT. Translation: CASSGQGLLNQPQHF.

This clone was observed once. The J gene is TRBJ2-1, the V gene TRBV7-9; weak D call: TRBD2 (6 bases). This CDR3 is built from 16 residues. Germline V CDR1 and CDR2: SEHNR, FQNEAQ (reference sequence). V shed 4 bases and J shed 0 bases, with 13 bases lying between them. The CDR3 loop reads CASSSLAASSYNEQFF. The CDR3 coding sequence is TGTGCCAGCAGCTCTTTAGCGGCGAGCTCCTACAATGAGCAGTTCTTC.

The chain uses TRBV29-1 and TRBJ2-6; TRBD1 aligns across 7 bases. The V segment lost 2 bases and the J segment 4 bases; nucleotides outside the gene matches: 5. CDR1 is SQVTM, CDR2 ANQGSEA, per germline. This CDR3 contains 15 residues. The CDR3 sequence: CSVESGGKGANVLTF. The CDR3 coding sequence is TGCAGCGTTGAATCAGGGGGTAAAGGGGCCAACGTCCTGACTTTC.

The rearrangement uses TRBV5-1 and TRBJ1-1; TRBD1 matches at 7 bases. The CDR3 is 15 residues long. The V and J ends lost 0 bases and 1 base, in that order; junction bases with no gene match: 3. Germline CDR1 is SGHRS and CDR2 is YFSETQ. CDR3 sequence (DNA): TGCGCCAGCAGCTTGGAGGGGGCCTGGAACACTGAAGCTTTCTTT. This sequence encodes CASSLEGAWNTEAFF.

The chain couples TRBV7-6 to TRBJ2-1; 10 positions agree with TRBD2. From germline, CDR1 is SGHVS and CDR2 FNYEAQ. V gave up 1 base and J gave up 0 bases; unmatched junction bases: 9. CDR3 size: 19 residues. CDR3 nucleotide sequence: TGTGCCAGCAGCTTAGTTCCAGCGGGAGGGTCGAGCTCCTACAATGAGCAGTTCTTC. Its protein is CASSLVPAGGSSSYNEQFF.